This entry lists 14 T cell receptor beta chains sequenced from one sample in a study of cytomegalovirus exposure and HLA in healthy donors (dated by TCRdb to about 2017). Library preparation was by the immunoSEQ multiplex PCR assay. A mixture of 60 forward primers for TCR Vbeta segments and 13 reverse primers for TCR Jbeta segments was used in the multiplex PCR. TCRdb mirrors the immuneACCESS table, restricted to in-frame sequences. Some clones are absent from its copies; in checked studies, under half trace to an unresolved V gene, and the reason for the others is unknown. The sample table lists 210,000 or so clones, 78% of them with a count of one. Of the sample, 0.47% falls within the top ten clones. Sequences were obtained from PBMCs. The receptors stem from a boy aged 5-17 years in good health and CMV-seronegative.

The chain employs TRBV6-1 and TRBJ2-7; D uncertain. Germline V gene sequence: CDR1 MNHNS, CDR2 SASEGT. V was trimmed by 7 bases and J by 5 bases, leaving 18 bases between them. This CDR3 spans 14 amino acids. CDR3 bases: TGTGCCAGCAATACTGGCCAACCCCAGGACGAGCAGTACTTC. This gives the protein CASNTGQPQDEQYF.

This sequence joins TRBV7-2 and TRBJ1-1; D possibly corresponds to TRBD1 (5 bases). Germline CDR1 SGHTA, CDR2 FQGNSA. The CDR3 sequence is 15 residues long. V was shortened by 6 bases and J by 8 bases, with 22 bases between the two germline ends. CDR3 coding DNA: TGTGCCAGCAGACCTAAACGTGGGGGACTCTGCGAAGCTTTCTTT. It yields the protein CASRPKRGGLCEAFF.

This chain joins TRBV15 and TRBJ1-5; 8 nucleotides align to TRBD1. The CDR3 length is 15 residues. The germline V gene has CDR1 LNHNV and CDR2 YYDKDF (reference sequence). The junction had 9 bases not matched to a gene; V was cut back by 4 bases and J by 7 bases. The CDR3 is CATSTWTGTNQPQHF. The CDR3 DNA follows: TGTGCCACCAGCACTTGGACAGGGACCAACCAGCCCCAGCATTTT.

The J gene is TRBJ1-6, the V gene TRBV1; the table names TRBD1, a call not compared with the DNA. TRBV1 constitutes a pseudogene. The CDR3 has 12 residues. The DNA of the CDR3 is TGCACCAGGGGGACAGGGGGACCCCCCCTCCACTTT. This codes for CTRGTGGPPLHF.

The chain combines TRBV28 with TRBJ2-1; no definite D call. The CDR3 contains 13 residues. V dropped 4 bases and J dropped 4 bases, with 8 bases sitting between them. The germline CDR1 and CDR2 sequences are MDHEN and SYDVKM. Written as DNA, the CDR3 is TGTGCCAGCAGTTCCTCCCCTTACAATGAGCAGTTCTTC. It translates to CASSSSPYNEQFF.

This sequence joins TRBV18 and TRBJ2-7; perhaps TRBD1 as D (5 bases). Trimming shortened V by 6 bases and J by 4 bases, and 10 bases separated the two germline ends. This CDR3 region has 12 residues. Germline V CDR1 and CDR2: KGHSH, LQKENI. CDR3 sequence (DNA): TGTGCCAGCTCTTCAGACAGTTACGAGCAGTACTTC. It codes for CASSSDSYEQYF. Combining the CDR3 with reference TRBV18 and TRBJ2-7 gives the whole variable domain NAGVMQNPRHLVRRRGQEARLRCSPMKGHSHVYWYRQLPEEGLKFMVYLQKENIIDESGMPKERFSAEFPKEGPSILRIQQVVRGDSAAYFCASSSDSYEQYFGPGTRLTVT.

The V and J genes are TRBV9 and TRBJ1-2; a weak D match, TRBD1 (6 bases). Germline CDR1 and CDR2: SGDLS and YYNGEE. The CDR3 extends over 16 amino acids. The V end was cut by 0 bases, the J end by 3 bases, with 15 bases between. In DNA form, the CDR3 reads TGTGCCAGCAGCGTAGAGAGGGGGGGCGCCTACTATGGCTACACCTTC. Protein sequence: CASSVERGGAYYGYTF.

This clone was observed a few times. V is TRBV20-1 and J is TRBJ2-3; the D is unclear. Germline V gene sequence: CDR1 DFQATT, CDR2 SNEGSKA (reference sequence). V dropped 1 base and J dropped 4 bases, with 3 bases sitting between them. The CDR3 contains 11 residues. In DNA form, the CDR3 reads TGCAGTGCTAGAGCGTCAGATACGCAGTATTTT. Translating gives CSARASDTQYF.

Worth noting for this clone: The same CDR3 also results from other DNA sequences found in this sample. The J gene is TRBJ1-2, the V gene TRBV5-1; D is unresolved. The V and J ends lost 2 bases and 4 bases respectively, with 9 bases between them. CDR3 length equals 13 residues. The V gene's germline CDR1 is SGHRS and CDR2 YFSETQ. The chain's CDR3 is CASSFGQSYGYTF. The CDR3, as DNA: TGCGCCAGCAGCTTTGGGCAGTCCTATGGCTACACCTTC.

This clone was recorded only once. CDR3 residues: CAITGQTNTEAFF. The CDR3 DNA sequence: TGTGCCATCACCGGACAGACGAACACTGAAGCTTTCTTT. The chain joins TRBV10-3 to TRBJ1-1; a possible D gene is TRBD1 (6 bases). Between the trimmed V and J ends, which lost 7 bases and 1 base, there was a span of 10 bases. CDR1 ENHRY and CDR2 SYGVKD come from the germline V gene. The CDR3 spans 13 residues.

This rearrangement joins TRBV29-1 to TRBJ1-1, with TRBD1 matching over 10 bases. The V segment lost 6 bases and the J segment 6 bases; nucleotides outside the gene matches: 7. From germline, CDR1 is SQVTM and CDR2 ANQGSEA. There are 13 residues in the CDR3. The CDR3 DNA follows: TGCAGCGTGACCGGACAGGGGGTAGCTGAAGCTTTCTTT. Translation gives CSVTGQGVAEAFF.

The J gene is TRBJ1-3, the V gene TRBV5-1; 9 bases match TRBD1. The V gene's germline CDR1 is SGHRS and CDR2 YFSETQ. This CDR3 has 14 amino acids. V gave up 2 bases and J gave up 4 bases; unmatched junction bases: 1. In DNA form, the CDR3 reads TGCGCCAGCAGCTTTGGGACAGGGGGAAACACCATATATTTT. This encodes CASSFGTGGNTIYF.

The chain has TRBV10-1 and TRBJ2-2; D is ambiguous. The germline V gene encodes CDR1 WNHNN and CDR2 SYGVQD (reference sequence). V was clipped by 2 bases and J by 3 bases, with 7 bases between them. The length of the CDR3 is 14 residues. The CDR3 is CASSEPSYTGELFF. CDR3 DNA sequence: TGCGCCAGCAGTGAGCCCTCTTACACCGGGGAGCTGTTTTTT.

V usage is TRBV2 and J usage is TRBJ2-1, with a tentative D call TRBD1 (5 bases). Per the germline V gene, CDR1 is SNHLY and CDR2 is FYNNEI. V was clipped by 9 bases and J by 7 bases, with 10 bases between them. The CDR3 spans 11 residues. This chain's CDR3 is CASLKGNEQFF. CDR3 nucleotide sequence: TGTGCCAGTCTGAAGGGGAATGAGCAGTTCTTC.